Detailed here is one T cell receptor (beta chain). Produced via immunoSEQ multiplex PCR; TCRdb's table is partial and in-frame only. The sample shows about 340,000 clones, over 70% of them seen only once. CDR3 length: 14 residues. Germline lookup yields CDR1 SNHLY and CDR2 FYNNEI. V lost 7 bases, J lost 0 bases, and 12 bases lay in between. The sample comes from a study of blood T cell repertoires in COVID-19. Turning to the study itself: Material from acute and convalescent COVID-19 was sourced from the United States, Italy and Spain.

The sequencing input was peripheral blood. The receptor's source is a man aged 25 to 45 with active or convalescent COVID-19. The chain recombines TRBV2 with TRBJ1-1; D is undetermined. CDR3 coding DNA: TGTGCCAGCAATCTTCGGGTTTTGAACACTGAAGCTTTCTTT. Translated: CASNLRVLNTEAFF. The complete variable domain, with remaining parts taken from reference TRBV2 and TRBJ1-1, reads EPEVTQTPSHQVTQMGQEVILRCVPISNHLYFYWYRQILGQKVEFLVSFYNNEISEKSEIFDDQFSVERPDGSNFTLKIRSTKLEDSAMYFCASNLRVLNTEAFFGQGTRLTVV.